What follows describes a single TCR beta chain. Its antigen is unidentified. This entry comes from a study of blood T cells in healthy people across ages. The study, taken as a whole, reports: A greater number of naive CD4+ cells and higher diversity distinguished long-lived donors from aged donors.

Combining a sample-barcoded 5' primer with a J-beta primer mix, a second PCR ran for about 6 to 12 cycles. TCRdb itself ran the 5' RACE reads through MiXCR, one entry per CDR3 protein. This sample carries some 760,000 distinct CDR3 sequences, approximately 25% of them seen once, and the ten largest clones take 9.4%. This same sample was also part of a study on T cells of mothers and their children. In that study: A few mothers and their six children, all healthy Caucasians, donated.

This sequence was found in a boy younger than 18 in good health. Input material: blood.

DNA of the CDR3: TGTGCCAGCAGTGAATACCCTAGCACAGATACGCAGTATTTT. Translating it yields CASSEYPSTDTQYF. The chain recombines TRBV6-1 with TRBJ2-3, with no clear D. The CDR3 is made up of 14 amino acids. CDR1 is MNHNS, CDR2 SASEGT, per germline. V dropped 2 bases and J dropped 0 bases, with 6 bases sitting between them.